This is a list of T cell receptor beta chains from one sample in a study of T cell responses to AZD1222 COVID-19 vaccine. TCRdb's table, derived via immunoSEQ multiplex PCR, lists solely in-frame clones and lacks some. Here the sample spans 200,000 or so clones, over 70% being singletons. This material consisted of peripheral blood, taken on day 0 of MenACWY control vaccination. Every receptor here comes from an adult in good health. CDR3s include the opening cysteine and the closing phenylalanine or tryptophan. The D gene is left open where the match is weak. The size field is filled for only some rows; it gives once, few, many or a size class.

TRBD1	-	TRBV11-2	TRBJ1-2	TGTGCCAGCAGCACACGGGGCGGGACAGTATATGGCTACACCTTC	CASSTRGGTVYGYTF
TRBD2	-	TRBV4-2	TRBJ2-5	TGTGCCAGCAGCCAAGAGGGGGGGTTGCGTCAAGAGACCCAGTACTTC	CASSQEGGLRQETQYF
-	-	TRBV5-8	TRBJ2-1	TGTGCCAGCGTCCGGGGGTTCTTC	CASVRGFF
TRBD2	-	TRBV7-2	TRBJ2-1	TGTGCCAGCAGCCCAACGGGGGGGGCCGGGAATGAGCAGTTCTTC	CASSPTGGAGNEQFF
-	few	TRBV19	TRBJ1-5	TGTGCCAGTAGCTACGACACTGTCGGCAATCAGCCCCAGCATTTT	CASSYDTVGNQPQHF
TRBD1	-	TRBV6-1	TRBJ2-4	TGTGCCAGCAGTGTCATAACAGGGGACGTAGCCAAAAACATTCAGTACTTC	CASSVITGDVAKNIQYF
TRBD1	-	TRBV28	TRBJ1-6	TGTGCCAGCAGGTTGGGACAGGGTGGGCCAGGATTAAATTCACCCCTCCACTTT	CASRLGQGGPGLNSPLHF
TRBD1	-	TRBV5-5	TRBJ2-1	TGTGCCAGCAGCCTGGACAGGGGGCCCTACAATGAGCAGTTCTTC	CASSLDRGPYNEQFF
-	-	TRBV7-9	TRBJ2-7	TGTGCCAGCAGCACAGGGATCCTCTACGAGCAGTACTTC	CASSTGILYEQYF
-	-	TRBV7-6	TRBJ1-4	TGTGCCAGCGGCAGAGTCAATGAAAAACTGTTTTTT	CASGRVNEKLFF
-	-	TRBV5-8	TRBJ1-2	TGTGCCAGCAACCGACCGAGGTATGGCTACACCTTC	CASNRPRYGYTF
-	-	TRBV9	TRBJ2-1	TGTGCCAGCAGCCCACAGGGGGGGGCTGGGGGTGAGCAGTTCTTC	CASSPQGGAGGEQFF
TRBD2	-	TRBV28	TRBJ2-1	TGTGCCAGCAGTCCCTACCGAGCGGGAGATCGGTTCTTC	CASSPYRAGDRFF
-	-	TRBV3-1/TRBV3-2	TRBJ1-6	TGTGCCAGCAGCCAAGCCCGATTCGCCTCTAATAATTCACCCCTCCACTTT	CASSQARFASNNSPLHF
-	-	TRBV12-3/TRBV12-4	TRBJ2-1	TGTGCCAGCAGTTTGGACACTCCGGGACATCTGTTCTTC	CASSLDTPGHLFF
-	-	TRBV28	TRBJ1-2	TGTGCCAGCAGTTTGGTCCATGGCTACACCTTC	CASSLVHGYTF
-	-	TRBV28	TRBJ1-5	TGTGCCAGCAGTTTATTTAGGGGGGTCAATCAGCCCCAGCATTTT	CASSLFRGVNQPQHF
-	-	TRBV5-1	TRBJ1-3	TGCGCCAGCAGCTGGGAAGGGTACTCTGGAAACACCATATATTTT	CASSWEGYSGNTIYF
TRBD2	-	TRBV6-5	TRBJ2-7	TGTGCCAGCAGACCGACGATAGCGGGGGGAGGGGAGCAGTACTTC	CASRPTIAGGGEQYF
TRBD1	-	TRBV18	TRBJ1-2	TGTGCCAGCTCACCCCGGCCTGACAGGGAGTATGGCTACACCTTC	CASSPRPDREYGYTF
-	-	TRBV30	TRBJ1-1	TGTGCCTGGAGTGAAACTGAAGCTTTCTTT	CAWSETEAFF
TRBD1	-	TRBV18	TRBJ1-1	TGTGCCAGCTCACCCGGGCAGGGGGTAGAAGCTTTCTTT	CASSPGQGVEAFF
-	-	TRBV7-2	TRBJ2-1	TGTGCCAGCAGCTTAGTCCAGGGGAATTACAATGAGCAGTTCTTC	CASSLVQGNYNEQFF
-	-	TRBV5-1	TRBJ2-5	TGCGCCAGCAGCTTTGAGGGGATGGAGACCCAGTACTTC	CASSFEGMETQYF
-	-	TRBV6-5	TRBJ1-2	TGTGCCGCCGGGGGTCGCTATGGCTACACCTTC	CAAGGRYGYTF
-	-	TRBV4-1	TRBJ1-1	TGCGCCAGCAGCCGAGGCCGTAACACTGAAGCTTTCTTT	CASSRGRNTEAFF
-	-	TRBV27	TRBJ2-7	TGTGCCAGCAGTGAGGGACTTATCTCCTACGAGCAGTACTTC	CASSEGLISYEQYF
TRBD1	-	TRBV5-1	TRBJ2-7	TGCGCCAGCAGCAGGACAGGGGTGTACGAGCAGTACTTC	CASSRTGVYEQYF
TRBD1	-	TRBV28	TRBJ1-2	TGTGCCAGCAGTACTCCGACAGGGAGTCTTTATGGCTACACCTTC	CASSTPTGSLYGYTF
-	-	TRBV5-1	TRBJ2-3	TGCGCCAGCAGCTTGGCCGTTAGCGCAGATACGCAGTATTTT	CASSLAVSADTQYF
TRBD1	-	TRBV4-2	TRBJ1-1	TGTGCCAGCAGCCAAGCCCGGACAGGGGGCACTGAAGCTTTCTTT	CASSQARTGGTEAFF
TRBD2	once	TRBV12-3/TRBV12-4	TRBJ2-7	TGTGCCAGCCTAAAAGCGGGGGTCTACGAGCAGTACTTC	CASLKAGVYEQYF
-	-	TRBV4-1	TRBJ2-7	TGCGCCACAAGGCCCTACGAGCAGTACTTC	CATRPYEQYF
-	-	TRBV13	TRBJ2-1	TGTGCCAGCAGCTTAACCAGGGTTTCCTACAATGAGCAGTTCTTC	CASSLTRVSYNEQFF
-	-	TRBV7-3	TRBJ2-2	TGTGCCAGCAGCACCCGCCAGGGTCGTAACACCGGGGAGCTGTTTTTT	CASSTRQGRNTGELFF
TRBD2	-	TRBV5-1	TRBJ2-7	TGCGCCAGCAGCTTAACCCTACCGAGGCTAGCGGGGGGCCCGTCCTACGAGCAGTACTTC	CASSLTLPRLAGGPSYEQYF
-	once	TRBV5-4	TRBJ1-3	TGTGCCAGCAGCTTGGGACAGCAACTGGACTCTGGAAACACCATATATTTT	CASSLGQQLDSGNTIYF
-	-	TRBV19	TRBJ1-5	TGTGCCAGTAGAACCCGGGACCGGAGCAATCAGCCCCAGCATTTT	CASRTRDRSNQPQHF
-	few	TRBV19	TRBJ1-4	TGTGCCATCTCACCTAATGGGGGTAATGAAAAACTGTTTTTT	CAISPNGGNEKLFF
TRBD2	once	TRBV7-7	TRBJ2-5	TGTGCTAGCAGCCCGACTAGCGGGAGAGGAGAGACCCAGTACTTC	CASSPTSGRGETQYF
TRBD1	-	TRBV19	TRBJ1-1	TGTGCCACAGCCGAGGGGGCCGACACTGAAGCTTTCTTT	CATAEGADTEAFF
TRBD1	-	TRBV7-8	TRBJ1-5	TGTGCCAGCAGCCCGGGACAGGGTAACAATCAGCCCCAGCATTTT	CASSPGQGNNQPQHF
-	-	TRBV20-1	TRBJ2-7	TGCAGTGCTGGTGGGGATCCCTACGAGCAGTACTTC	CSAGGDPYEQYF
-	-	TRBV5-1	TRBJ1-5	TGCGCCAGCAGCCCCGATGGGCAGGTACATCAGCCCCAGCATTTT	CASSPDGQVHQPQHF
-	-	TRBV5-1	TRBJ1-2	TGCGCCAGCAGCTTGGCCTCTGGGATTGGCTACACCTTC	CASSLASGIGYTF
-	-	TRBV10-3	TRBJ1-1	TGTGCCATCAGGCCCAACTCCCAGAACACTGAAGCTTTCTTT	CAIRPNSQNTEAFF
-	-	TRBV4-3	TRBJ2-2	TGCGCCAGCAGCCAACGAGAGGGGATGGGGACCGGGGAGCTGTTTTTT	CASSQREGMGTGELFF
TRBD2	once	TRBV9	TRBJ2-3	TGTGCCAGCAGCGTAGAGGGACTAGCGGGAGTGGCAGATACGCAGTATTTT	CASSVEGLAGVADTQYF
TRBD2	-	TRBV5-4	TRBJ2-7	TGTGCCAGCAGCTTGGCTAGCGGGGGCGCCTACGAGCAGTACTTC	CASSLASGGAYEQYF